Described below is a single T cell receptor (beta chain) sequence and its context. The entry originates in a study of blood T cell repertoires in COVID-19. Across the whole study: Spain, Italy and the United States supplied samples that represented acute and convalescent COVID-19.

This table comes from immunoSEQ multiplex PCR, and its TCRdb copy is limited to in-frame clones, with some not included. The table shows approximately 76,000 clones, with over 65% occurring only once. V was shortened by 5 bases and J by 4 bases, with 15 bases between the two germline ends. The CDR3 runs 15 residues. Germline CDR1 SEHNR, CDR2 FQNEAQ (reference sequence). The sample taken for sequencing was peripheral blood. This clonotype originated in a woman aged 70-85 years with acute or convalescent COVID-19. The chain has TRBV7-9 and TRBJ2-1, with D perhaps TRBD2 (6 bases). The CDR3 sequence: CASSAGPVRYNEQFF. CDR3 in DNA: TGTGCCAGCAGCGCGGGACCCGTGAGATACAATGAGCAGTTCTTC.